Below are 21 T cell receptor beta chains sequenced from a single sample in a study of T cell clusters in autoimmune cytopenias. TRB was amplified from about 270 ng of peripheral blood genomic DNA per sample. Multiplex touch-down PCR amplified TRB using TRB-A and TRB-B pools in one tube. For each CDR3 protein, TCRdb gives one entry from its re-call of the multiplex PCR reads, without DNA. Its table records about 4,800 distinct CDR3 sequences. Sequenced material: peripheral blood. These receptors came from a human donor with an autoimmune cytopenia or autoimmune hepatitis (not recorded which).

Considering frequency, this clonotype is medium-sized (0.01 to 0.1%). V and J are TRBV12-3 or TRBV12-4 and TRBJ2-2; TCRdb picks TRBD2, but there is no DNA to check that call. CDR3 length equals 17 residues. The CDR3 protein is CASRSGTHLRPTGELFF.

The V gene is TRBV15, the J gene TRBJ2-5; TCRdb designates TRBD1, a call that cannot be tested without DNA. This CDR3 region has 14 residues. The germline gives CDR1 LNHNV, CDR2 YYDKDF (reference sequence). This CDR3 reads CATSRGTVQETQYF. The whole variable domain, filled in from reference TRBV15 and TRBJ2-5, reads DAMVIQNPRYQVTQFGKPVTLSCSQTLNHNVMYWYQQKSSQAPKLLFHYYDKDFNNEADTPDNFQSRRPNTSFCFLDIRSPGLGDTAMYLCATSRGTVQETQYFGPGTRLLVL.

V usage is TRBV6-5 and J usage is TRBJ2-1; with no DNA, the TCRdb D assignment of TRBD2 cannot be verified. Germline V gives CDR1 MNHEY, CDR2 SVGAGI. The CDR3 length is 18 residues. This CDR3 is CASSYSPLASGRTGEQFF.

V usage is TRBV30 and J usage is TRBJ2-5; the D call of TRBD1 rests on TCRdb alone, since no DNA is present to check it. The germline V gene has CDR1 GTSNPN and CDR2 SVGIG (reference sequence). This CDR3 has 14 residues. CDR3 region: CAWSAGQLQETQYF.

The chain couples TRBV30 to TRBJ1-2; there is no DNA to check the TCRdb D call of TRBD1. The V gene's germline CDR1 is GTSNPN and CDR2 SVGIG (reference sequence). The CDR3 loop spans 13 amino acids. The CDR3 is CAWSPGQPYGYTF.

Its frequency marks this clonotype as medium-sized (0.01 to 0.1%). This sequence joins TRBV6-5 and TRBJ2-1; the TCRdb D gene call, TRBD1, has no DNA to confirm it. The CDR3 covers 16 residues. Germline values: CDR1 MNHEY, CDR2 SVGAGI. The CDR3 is CASRRFRDRDPNEQFF.

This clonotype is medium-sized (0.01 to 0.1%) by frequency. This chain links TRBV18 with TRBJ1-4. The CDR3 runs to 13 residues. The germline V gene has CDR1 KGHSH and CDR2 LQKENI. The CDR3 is CASSDGRNEKLFF.

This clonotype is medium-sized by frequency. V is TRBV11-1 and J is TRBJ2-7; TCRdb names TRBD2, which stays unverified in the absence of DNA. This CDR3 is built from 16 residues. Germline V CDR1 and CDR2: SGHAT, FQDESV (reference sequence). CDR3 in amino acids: CASSLSGTSVPYEQYF.

CDR3 in amino acids: CASSHDWDRNYNEQFF. The chain recombines TRBV12-3 or TRBV12-4 with TRBJ2-1; TCRdb proposes TRBD1, but this gene call is untestable without DNA. The CDR3 has 16 amino acids.

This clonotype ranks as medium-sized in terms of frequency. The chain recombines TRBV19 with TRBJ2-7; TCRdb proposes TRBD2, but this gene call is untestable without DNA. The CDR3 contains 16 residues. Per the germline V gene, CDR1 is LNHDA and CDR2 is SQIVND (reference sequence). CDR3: CASSIASGTSGHEQYF.

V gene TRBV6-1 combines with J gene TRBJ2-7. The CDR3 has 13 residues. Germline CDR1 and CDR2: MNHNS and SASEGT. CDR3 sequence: CASSVPVSYEQYF.

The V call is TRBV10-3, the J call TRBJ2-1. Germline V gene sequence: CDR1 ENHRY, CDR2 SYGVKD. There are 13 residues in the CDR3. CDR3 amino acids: CAISVRDYNEQFF.

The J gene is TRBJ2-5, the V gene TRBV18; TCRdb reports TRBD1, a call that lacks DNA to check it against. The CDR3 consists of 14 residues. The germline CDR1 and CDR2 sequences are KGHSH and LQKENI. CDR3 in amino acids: CASSPNRASETQYF.

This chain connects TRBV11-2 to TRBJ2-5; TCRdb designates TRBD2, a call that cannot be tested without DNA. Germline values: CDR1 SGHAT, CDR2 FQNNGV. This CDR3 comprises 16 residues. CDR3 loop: CASSRLFSGGYNEQFF.

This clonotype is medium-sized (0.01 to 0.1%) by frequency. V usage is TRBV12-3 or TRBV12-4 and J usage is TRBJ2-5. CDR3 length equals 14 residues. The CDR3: CASSLGRNQETQYF.

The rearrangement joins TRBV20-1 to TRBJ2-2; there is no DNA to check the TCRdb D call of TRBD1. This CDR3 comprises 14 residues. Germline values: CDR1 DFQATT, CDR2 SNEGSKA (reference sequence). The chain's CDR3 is CSAADRGNTGELFF.

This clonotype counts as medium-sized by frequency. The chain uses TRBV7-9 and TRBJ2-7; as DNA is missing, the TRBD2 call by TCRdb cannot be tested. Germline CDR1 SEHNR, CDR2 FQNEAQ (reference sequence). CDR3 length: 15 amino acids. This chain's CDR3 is CASRPTSGRSYEQYF.

CDR3 residues: CASTTGSYGYTF. The rearrangement links TRBV6-5 to TRBJ1-2; the D call of TRBD1 rests on TCRdb alone, since no DNA is present to check it. The germline V gene has CDR1 MNHEY and CDR2 SVGAGI. The length of the CDR3 is 12 residues.

CDR3 protein: CASSPRTSGEETQYF. The chain carries TRBV18 and TRBJ2-5; TCRdb gives TRBD2 as the D gene, but with no DNA this cannot be confirmed. Germline loops: CDR1 KGHSH, CDR2 LQKENI. The CDR3 has 15 residues. The full variable domain, its missing parts supplied by reference TRBV18 and TRBJ2-5, is NAGVMQNPRHLVRRRGQEARLRCSPMKGHSHVYWYRQLPEEGLKFMVYLQKENIIDESGMPKERFSAEFPKEGPSILRIQQVVRGDSAAYFCASSPRTSGEETQYFGPGTRLLVL.

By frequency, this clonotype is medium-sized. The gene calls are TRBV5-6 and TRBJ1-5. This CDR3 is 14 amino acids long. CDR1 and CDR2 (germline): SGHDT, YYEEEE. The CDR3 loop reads CASSLFSRSQPQHF.

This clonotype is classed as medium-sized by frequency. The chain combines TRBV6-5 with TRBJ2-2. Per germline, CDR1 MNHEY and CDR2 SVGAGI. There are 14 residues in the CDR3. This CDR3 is CASSTTSTTGELFF.